This TCR beta chain was profiled in a study of shared clonotypes between healthy human individuals. Study-level points and caveats: Naive subsets, compared against memory subsets, generally had larger estimated richness values. Compared with clonotypes that all four donors shared, non-shared clonotypes had lower generation probabilities.

Naive CD8 cells comprised CD45RO-negative, CCR7-positively selected cells, excluding terminally differentiated effector memory CD45RA+ cells. On this clone itself: Its matching antigen is unknown.

CDR1 is LNHNV, CDR2 YYDKDF, per germline (reference sequence). CDR3 length: 15 residues. J lost 2 bases, V lost 3 bases, and 2 bases had no gene match. Over several immunoSEQ plates, each subset's genomic DNA was distributed in even portions. TCRdb keeps only in-frame clones here, not all; method: immunoSEQ multiplex PCR. Of some 2,000,000 clones in the sample, about 95% were seen once. The specimen sequenced was naive CD8+ T cells sorted from blood. This TCR came from a man in his late teens or twenties in good health. V is TRBV15 and J is TRBJ1-5; 9 bases agree with TRBD1. Here the CDR3 DNA reads TGTGCCACCAGCAGGACAGGGGGGGGCAATCAGCCCCAGCATTTT. This encodes CATSRTGGGNQPQHF.